This is a list of T cell receptor beta chains from one sample in a study of beta chain features in type 1 diabetes. This table comes from immunoSEQ multiplex PCR, and its TCRdb copy is limited to in-frame clones, with some not included. The data contain approximately 330,000 clones, approximately 11% of them singletons. Sequencing input: naive CD4+ T cells from blood. The source is a woman in her 30s in good health. The CDR3 runs from the conserved cysteine through the conserved F or W. Each record gives: V gene, J gene, D gene, clone size, CDR3 protein, CDR3 DNA. D genes are given only for firm matches. Only part of the rows carry a size: once, few, many, or a class if the clone is expanded.

TRBV11-1,TRBJ2-3,-,-,CASSSLVDTQYF,TGTGCCAGCAGCTCCTTAGTGGATACGCAGTATTTT
TRBV9,TRBJ1-5,-,-,CASSTGKGTTQHF,TGTGCCAGCAGCACAGGGAAGGGGACAACCCAGCATTTT
TRBV23-1,TRBJ1-5,TRBD1,few,CASSSQCAGGSDDQPQHF,TGCGCCAGCAGTTCGCAATGCGCAGGGGGATCAGATGATCAGCCCCAGCATTTT
TRBV6-6,TRBJ1-3,-,few,CASSYTQEPSGNTIYF,TGTGCCAGCAGTTACACACAGGAGCCCTCTGGAAACACCATATATTTT
TRBV7-2,TRBJ2-1,TRBD2,few,CASSLREVGTSFPGEQFF,TGTGCCAGCAGCTTAAGGGAGGTTGGGACTAGCTTTCCGGGTGAGCAGTTCTTC
TRBV6-5,TRBJ2-5,TRBD2,few,CASSSIAGGEETQYF,TGTGCCAGCAGTTCTATAGCGGGAGGAGAAGAGACCCAGTACTTC
TRBV9,TRBJ1-1,-,few,CASSPYGGNTEAFF,TGTGCCAGCAGTCCCTACGGGGGGAACACTGAAGCTTTCTTT
TRBV9,TRBJ1-1,-,-,CASSVAPEGWTEAFF,TGTGCCAGCAGCGTAGCTCCGGAGGGTTGGACTGAAGCTTTCTTT
TRBV6-5,TRBJ2-7,TRBD1,-,CASSWDRSSYEQYF,TGTGCCAGCAGTTGGGACAGGAGCTCCTACGAGCAGTACTTC
TRBV6-5,TRBJ2-1,TRBD2,once,CASSPGLAGGDEQFF,TGTGCCAGCAGTCCCGGACTAGCGGGAGGGGATGAGCAGTTCTTC
TRBV19,TRBJ1-2,-,-,CASTPQDGSNYGYTF,TGTGCCAGTACCCCACAGGACGGAAGTAACTATGGCTACACCTTC
TRBV18,TRBJ2-3,TRBD2,-,CASSTSPGLAFKGTQYF,TGTGCCAGCTCAACGAGCCCGGGACTAGCATTCAAGGGAACGCAGTATTTT
TRBV11-3,TRBJ2-1,-,-,CASSLQSSTEQFF,TGTGCCAGCAGCTTACAGAGTAGCACTGAGCAGTTCTTC
TRBV7-3,TRBJ2-3,-,-,CASSLGRAESDTQYF,TGTGCCAGCAGCCTCGGCAGGGCCGAGTCAGATACGCAGTATTTT